One and the same sample provided the 10 T cell receptor beta chains below, sequenced in a study of blood T cell repertoires in COVID-19. Data came from immunoSEQ multiplex PCR; TCRdb stores just in-frame clones and leaves some out. The repertoire includes fewer than 110,000 clones, around nine tenths of them detected once, and roughly 3% sits in the top ten. Sequencing was performed on peripheral blood. The source is a man in his fifties in a cohort sampled during active COVID-19.

This chain connects TRBV6-2 or TRBV6-3 to TRBJ2-7; 8 bases align to TRBD2. The CDR3 runs 14 residues. Germline V gives CDR1 MNHEY, CDR2 SVGEGT. With V trimmed by 5 bases and J by 3 bases, 6 bases remained unmatched. CDR3 loop: CASSPGGAVYEQYV. The CDR3 nucleotides are TGTGCCAGCAGTCCCGGGGGGGCCGTCTACGAGCAGTACGTC.

The gene calls are TRBV19 and TRBJ2-5; D perhaps matches TRBD2 (6 bases). With 4 bases removed from V and 2 bases from J, the gap between germline ends came to 17 bases. The CDR3 length is 16 residues. Germline values: CDR1 LNHDA, CDR2 SQIVND (reference sequence). CDR3 loop: CASSTPGAGPQETQYF. CDR3 in DNA: TGTGCCAGTAGTACACCCGGGGCGGGGCCACAAGAGACCCAGTACTTC.

The genes are TRBV19 and TRBJ2-3; TRBD1 aligns across 11 bases. V was clipped by 1 base and J by 6 bases; unmatched bases: 3. CDR3 length equals 15 residues. CDR1 LNHDA and CDR2 SQIVND come from the germline V gene (reference sequence). In DNA, the CDR3 is TGTGCCAGTAGTATAGTCGGACAGGGGGCTGATACGCAGTATTTT. Its translation: CASSIVGQGADTQYF.

V gene TRBV4-2 combines with J gene TRBJ1-3; D uncertain. Germline lookup yields CDR1 LGHNA and CDR2 YNFKEQ. V was cut by 6 bases and J by 0 bases, with 12 bases left in between. The CDR3 is made up of 15 amino acids. CDR3 sequence reads: CASREHEGSGNTIYF. CDR3 DNA: TGTGCCAGCAGAGAACACGAGGGCTCTGGAAACACCATATATTTT.

The chain couples TRBV2 to TRBJ1-5; TRBD1 agrees at 8 bases. Germline V gene lookup returns CDR1 SNHLY and CDR2 FYNNEI. V shed 3 bases, J shed 3 bases, and the junction held 7 bases outside the gene matches. The CDR3 loop spans 16 amino acids. CDR3 coding DNA: TGTGCCAGCAGTGATATTGGACAGGGTGACAATCAGCCCCAGCATTTT. Its protein is CASSDIGQGDNQPQHF.

V is TRBV18 and J is TRBJ1-1; the D gene is possibly TRBD1 (6 bases). The CDR3 extends over 17 amino acids. V dropped 4 bases and J dropped 0 bases, with 18 bases sitting between them. CDR1 is KGHSH, CDR2 LQKENI, per germline. Here the CDR3 DNA reads TGTGCCAGCTCACTAACGCGGACAGCGGCCATGAACACTGAAGCTTTCTTT. It encodes CASSLTRTAAMNTEAFF.

The chain combines TRBV5-5 with TRBJ1-1, with TRBD1 identical over 7 bases. Germline CDR1 and CDR2: SGHKS and YYEKEE (reference sequence). The CDR3 runs to 16 residues. V lost 0 bases and J lost 4; bases outside the gene matches: 9. CDR3 protein: CASSLGGTVSGTEAFF. The CDR3 DNA follows: TGTGCCAGCAGCTTGGGGGGGACAGTTTCGGGCACTGAAGCTTTCTTT.

This sequence joins TRBV6-2 or TRBV6-3 and TRBJ2-7; maybe TRBD1 (5 bases). Germline-derived CDR1 and CDR2 are MNHEY and SVGEGT. The CDR3 sequence is 13 residues long. Trimming shortened V by 4 bases and J by 1 base, and 8 bases separated the two germline ends. CDR3 in amino acids: CASSLAGSYEQYF. The DNA of the CDR3 is TGTGCCAGCAGTTTGGCAGGGTCCTACGAGCAGTACTTC.

J is TRBJ2-1 and V is TRBV5-1; 10 positions agree with TRBD2. This CDR3 is built from 14 residues. Germline CDR1 reads SGHRS; CDR2 reads YFSETQ. V gave up 4 bases and J gave up 6 bases; unmatched junction bases: 4. CDR3 in DNA: TGCGCCAGCAGCAGCGGGGGGGTCTCCAATGAGCAGTTCTTC. This translates into CASSSGGVSNEQFF.

In regard to this clone: No DNA is shown, since the ends of the CDR3 on it are uncertain; the CDR3 is the one TCRdb lists. The chain has TRBV21-1 and TRBJ1-3. TRBV21-1 is classified as a pseudogene. The CDR3 length equals 15 residues, ends included. This CDR3 is CASSNSVGSGNTIYF.